Below are 12 T cell receptor beta chains sequenced from a single sample in a study of siplizumab effects on memory and regulatory T cells. Sequenced by immunoSEQ multiplex PCR; TCRdb stores in-frame clones only, minus some. The sample carries approximately 90,000 clones, over 85% recorded once. The sequenced material came from non-Treg CD4+ T cells sorted from blood. The receptors originated from a human donor in good health.

The chain uses TRBV6-4 and TRBJ2-2; TRBD2 matches at 11 bases. Germline V gene data show CDR1 as MRHNA and CDR2 as SNTAGT. The CDR3 is made up of 21 amino acids. V was clipped by 2 bases and J by 1 base; unmatched bases: 15. CDR3 nucleotide sequence: TGTGCCAGCAGTGACAGTTTGTTACTAGCGGGGGTATCTAAGAACACCGGGGAGCTGTTTTTT. This encodes CASSDSLLLAGVSKNTGELFF.

The chain uses TRBV5-6 and TRBJ1-2, with TRBD1 as a possible D gene (6 bases). Germline values: CDR1 SGHDT, CDR2 YYEEEE. Deletions cut 4 bases from V and 9 bases from J, with 16 bases between. This CDR3 region has 13 residues. CDR3 residues: CASSLTRDTRYTF. In DNA form, the CDR3 reads TGTGCCAGCAGCCTCACAAGGGACACTCGCTACACCTTC. Full variable domain (outside the CDR3, taken from reference TRBV5-6 and TRBJ1-2): DAGVTQSPTHLIKTRGQQVTLRCSPKSGHDTVSWYQQALGQGPQFIFQYYEEEERQRGNFPDRFSGHQFPNYSSELNVNALLLGDSALYLCASSLTRDTRYTFGSGTRLTVV.

J is TRBJ2-7 and V is TRBV6-5; the match to TRBD2 covers 9 bases. V was pared by 10 bases and J by 4 bases, with 11 bases of the junction left unmatched. The CDR3 sequence is 14 residues long. Germline lookup yields CDR1 MNHEY and CDR2 SVGAGI. The CDR3 sequence is CAIYMRLAEYEQYF. Written as DNA, the CDR3 is TGTGCCATCTATATGCGACTAGCGGAGTACGAGCAGTACTTC.

The chain joins TRBV5-1 to TRBJ1-1, with 7 bases identical to TRBD1. Germline values: CDR1 SGHRS, CDR2 YFSETQ. The CDR3 has 14 amino acids. Trimming took 4 bases from V and 0 from J; bases not matched to a gene: 3. This CDR3 is CASSLTGLNTEAFF. The CDR3 DNA follows: TGCGCCAGCAGCCTGACAGGGCTGAACACTGAAGCTTTCTTT.

V usage is TRBV5-4 and J usage is TRBJ1-2, with D unresolved. The germline V and J ends were trimmed by 4 bases and 4 bases, with 20 bases remaining between them. There are 16 residues in the CDR3. Germline CDR1 is SGHNT and CDR2 is YYREEE (reference sequence). The CDR3 loop reads CASSHTTGLRGYGYTF. CDR3 DNA sequence: TGTGCCAGCAGCCATACTACCGGACTGCGGGGCTATGGCTACACCTTC.

The genes are TRBV9 and TRBJ1-3, with 9 bases identical to TRBD1. CDR1 is SGDLS, CDR2 YYNGEE, per germline. The CDR3 extends over 16 amino acids. V lost 0 bases to trimming and J lost 2 bases; unmatched junction nucleotides: 3. Here the CDR3 DNA reads TGTGCCAGCAGCGTAGGGACAGGGGCGACTGGAAACACCATATATTTT. As protein: CASSVGTGATGNTIYF.

This clone appeared a few times. V is TRBV21-1 and J is TRBJ2-5. TRBV21-1 represents a pseudogene. The CDR3 runs 14 residues. In DNA, the CDR3 is TGTGCCAGCAGCATCGAAGGGAAAGCAGAGACCCAGTACTTC. Translating it yields CASSIEGKAETQYF.

The chain carries TRBV7-6 and TRBJ1-3, with D possibly matching TRBD1 (6 bases). Germline CDR1 and CDR2: SGHVS and FNYEAQ. V was clipped by 1 base and J by 0 bases, with 10 bases between them. This CDR3 is built from 16 residues. CDR3: CASSLDGQLSGNTIYF. CDR3 DNA sequence: TGTGCCAGCAGCTTAGATGGACAGCTCTCTGGAAACACCATATATTTT.

V gene TRBV7-8 combines with J gene TRBJ1-1; maybe TRBD1 (6 bases). Germline V gene sequence: CDR1 SGHVS, CDR2 FQNEAQ. V was trimmed by 7 bases and J by 3 bases, leaving 15 bases between them. This CDR3 spans 14 amino acids. The CDR3 sequence: CASTLGTHHTEAFF. The CDR3 DNA reads TGTGCCAGCACCTTGGGGACACACCACACTGAAGCTTTCTTT. The full variable domain, completed using reference TRBV7-8 and TRBJ1-1, is GAGVSQSPRYKVAKRGQDVALRCDPISGHVSLFWYQQALGQGPEFLTYFQNEAQLDKSGLPSDRFFAERPEGSVSTLKIQRTQQEDSAVYLCASTLGTHHTEAFFGQGTRLTVV.

The chain has TRBV6-5 and TRBJ1-2, with 7 bases identical to TRBD1. In germline, CDR1 is MNHEY, CDR2 SVGAGI. The CDR3 is made up of 12 amino acids. V was clipped by 5 bases and J by 7 bases; unmatched bases: 4. The CDR3 reads CASSRGGGGYTF. For the CDR3, the DNA is TGTGCCAGCAGTAGAGGGGGCGGTGGCTACACCTTC.

In nucleotides, the CDR3 is TGTGCCAGTAGTATTAAGGATGGGGGCTACACCTTC. Protein sequence: CASSIKDGGYTF. V is TRBV19 and J is TRBJ1-2; D uncertain. The V end was cut by 3 bases, the J end by 8 bases, with 10 bases between. Germline V gene data show CDR1 as LNHDA and CDR2 as SQIVND (reference sequence). The CDR3 totals 12 residues. Full variable domain (remainder filled in from reference TRBV19 and TRBJ1-2): DGGITQSPKYLFRKEGQNVTLSCEQNLNHDAMYWYRQDPGQGLRLIYYSQIVNDFQKGDIAEGYSVSREKKESFPLTVTSAQKNPTAFYLCASSIKDGGYTFGSGTRLTVV.

This clone was seen more than once but under ten times. This chain uses TRBV9 with TRBJ1-1; D is perhaps TRBD1 (6 bases). Germline CDR1 reads SGDLS; CDR2 reads YYNGEE. Trimming pared 1 base from V and 10 bases from J, leaving 17 bases between. This CDR3 is built from 14 residues. The CDR3 bases are TGTGCCAGCAGCGTACTTGGAGGGAGGGGGTTAGCTTTCTTT. Its protein is CASSVLGGRGLAFF. The full variable domain, completed using reference TRBV9 and TRBJ1-1, is DSGVTQTPKHLITATGQRVTLRCSPRSGDLSVYWYQQSLDQGLQFLIQYYNGEERAKGNILERFSAQQFPDLHSELNLSSLELGDSALYFCASSVLGGRGLAFFGQGTRLTVV.